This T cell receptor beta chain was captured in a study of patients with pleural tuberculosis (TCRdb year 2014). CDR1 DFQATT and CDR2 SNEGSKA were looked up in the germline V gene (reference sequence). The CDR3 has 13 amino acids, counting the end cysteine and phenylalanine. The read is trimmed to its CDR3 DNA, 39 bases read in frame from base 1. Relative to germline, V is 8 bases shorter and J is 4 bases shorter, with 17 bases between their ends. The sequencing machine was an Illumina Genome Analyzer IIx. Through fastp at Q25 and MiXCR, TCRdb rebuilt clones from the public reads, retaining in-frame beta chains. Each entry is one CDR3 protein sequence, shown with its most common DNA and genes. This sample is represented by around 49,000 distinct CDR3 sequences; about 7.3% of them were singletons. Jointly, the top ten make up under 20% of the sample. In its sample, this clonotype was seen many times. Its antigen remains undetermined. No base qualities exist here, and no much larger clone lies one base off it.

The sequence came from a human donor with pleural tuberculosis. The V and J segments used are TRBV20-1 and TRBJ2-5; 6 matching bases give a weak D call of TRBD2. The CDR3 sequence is CSHPTAGAETQYF. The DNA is TGCAGTCATCCTACAGCGGGCGCAGAGACCCAGTACTTC.